This T cell receptor beta chain is drawn from a study of T-cell reconstitution after alpha-beta-depleted transplantation in children. General study results and limits: Most T-cell counts and diversity one year after the transplant came from T cells that were newly produced. From surviving recipient T cells and thymic progenitors came the high day-60 TCRbeta diversity observed in some patients. The study reportedly traced alpha-beta T cells about two months after transplant to several hundred expanded graft clones.

The library targeted TCRbeta and was prepared with unique molecular identifiers. TCRdb reprocessed the PCR reads with MiXCR, giving one entry per CDR3 protein. The top ten hold less than 20% of the sample, which has 140,000 or so distinct CDR3 sequences, around 9% seen once. There are 15 residues in the CDR3. CDR1 and CDR2 (germline): MDHEN, SYDVKM. Between the trimmed V and J ends, which lost 4 bases and 0 bases, there was a span of 10 bases. This clonotype was seen a few times. Its matching antigen is unknown. Sequencing used PBMCs, mostly from graft donor cells, obtained 180 days after TCRalphabeta/CD19-depleted stem cell transplant. The TCR comes from a female patient aged 2 to 10 who had a stem cell transplant for congenital amegakaryocytic thrombocytopenia, so the T cells may come from the graft donor. The rearrangement links TRBV28 to TRBJ2-1, with D unclear. CDR3 amino acids: CASSYLTSSYNEQFF. CDR3 sequence (DNA): TGTGCCAGCAGTTACTTGACAAGCTCCTACAATGAGCAGTTCTTC.